These T cell receptor beta chains were read from a single sample in a study of beta chain features in type 1 diabetes. TCRdb keeps only in-frame clones here, not all; method: immunoSEQ multiplex PCR. The sample contains over 300,000 clones, around 8.5% of which appear only once. The sequencing input was central memory CD4+ T cells from blood. The receptor source for this set is a man aged 30-40 years with type 1 diabetes. The CDR3 runs from the conserved cysteine through the conserved F or W.

>TRBJ1-6|TRBV6-5
CASSYRQGGSPLHF
>TRBJ2-3|TRBV9
CASSKTGGAADTQYF
>TRBJ1-4|TRBV6-5
CASSYSASGGEKLFF
>TRBJ2-3|TRBV7-2
CASSLGQHTDTQYF
>TRBJ2-3|TRBV7-2
CASSPDRGPDTQYF
>TRBJ1-4|TRBV2
CASSQLFGTKLFF
>TRBJ2-3|TRBV28
CASSSFPGQGTDTQYF
>TRBJ2-1|TRBV10-3
CAILGDDEQFF
>TRBJ2-1|TRBV7-9
CASSLSVRGGYNEQFF
>TRBJ2-1|TRBV2
CASSRMGQNNEQFF
>TRBJ1-1|TRBV6-1
CASSSDWNTEAFF
>TRBJ2-7|TRBV9
CASSVGSQGGQYF
>TRBJ1-5|TRBV5-1
CASSLRDRRKQPQHF
>TRBJ2-3|TRBV2
CASSEQGVLTDTQYF
>TRBJ2-1|TRBV9
CASSVAPGGRNNEQFF
>TRBJ1-1|TRBV28
CASSLFSGTNTEAFF
>TRBJ2-5|TRBV7-2
CASSSTATTQGTQYF
>TRBJ1-6|TRBV20-1
CSASRDSPLHF
>TRBJ2-3|TRBV6-5
CASSSNGRLGADTQYF
>TRBJ1-2|TRBV5-6
CASSAGLSGYTF